One and the same sample provided the 25 T cell receptor delta chains below, sequenced in a study of γδ T cells in repeated Plasmodium falciparum infection. Bulk repertoires came from Vgamma9/Vdelta2+ or Vdelta2-negative gammadelta T cells flow-sorted from PBMC. TCRdb reprocessed the multiplex PCR reads using CATT. The sample records around 86,000 delta-chain clones, over 1.1% being singletons. The material sequenced was gamma-delta T cells from blood. All receptors derive from a pool of human donors (malaria-infected and uninfected, not separated).

This clone occurred many times. The rearrangement links TRDV1 to TRDJ1; 10 bases agree with TRDD3. In the absence of a J gene in TCRdb, the DNA was matched to germline to assign it here. Germline V CDR1 and CDR2: TSWWSYY, QGS. This CDR3 spans 15 amino acids. With V trimmed by 6 bases and J by 10 bases, 14 bases remained unmatched. In nucleotides, the CDR3 is TGTGCTCTTGGTAGTAAACGCGACTGGGGGATCGGACTCATCTTT. Its translation is CALGSKRDWGIGLIF.

This clone was counted many times. The TCRdb protein, from a much larger clone, departs from this DNA's translation at residue 12, likely by read error; the protein shown derives from the DNA. The CDR3 DNA reads TGTGCTCTTGGGGAAGAACTGGGGCTTAGGGCCGCCGATAAACTCATCTTT. This gives the protein CALGEELGLRAADKLIF. The chain links TRDV1 to TRDJ1; 7 bases line up with TRDD3. Trimming at V came to 2 bases and at J to 3 bases, leaving 12 bases not matched to a gene. This CDR3 has 17 amino acids. Looked up from germline, CDR1 is TSWWSYY and CDR2 is QGS.

Remarks on this clone: With only one base between it and a far larger clone, this is likely a read error. In the same sample, other DNA sequences code for this CDR3. V usage is TRDV2 and J usage is TRDJ1; 9 bases align to TRDD3. TCRdb supplies no J gene; here it was assigned by aligning the nucleotide sequence to germline. This CDR3 has 15 amino acids. Germline loops: CDR1 GEAIGNYY, CDR2 EKD. V trimming: 4 bases; J trimming: 8 bases; junction bases outside the gene matches: 13. The CDR3: CACDGLGDPGDKLIF. CDR3 DNA sequence: TGTGCCTGTGATGGACTGGGGGACCCGGGGGACAAACTCATCTTT.

To note about this clone: The protein TCRdb lists belongs to a much larger clone and differs from this DNA's translation at residue 9, which points to a read error; the protein shown is made from the DNA. V gene TRDV1 combines with J gene TRDJ1; the match to TRDD3 covers 7 bases. TCRdb lists no J gene, so it was determined here by aligning the DNA to germline. Trimming cost V 2 bases and J 1 base; bases outside gene matches: 28. Germline loops: CDR1 TSWWSYY, CDR2 QGS. This CDR3 is built from 23 residues. The CDR3: CALGEYLSQIRKLTLGVTDKLIF. CDR3 in DNA: TGTGCTCTTGGGGAATATCTTTCCCAGATTAGGAAACTCACTCTGGGGGTCACCGATAAACTCATCTTT.

This clone has just a few counts. TCRdb attributes to this sequence the protein of a much larger clone, which differs from the DNA translation at residue 11; a read error is likely, and the protein displayed is translated from the DNA. The chain employs TRDV2 and TRDJ1, with TRDD3 matching over 8 bases. Assignment of the J gene here rests on matching the DNA to germline, because TCRdb gives none. J was trimmed by 0 bases and V by 0 bases; bases with no gene match: 14. The CDR3 extends over 19 amino acids. The V gene's germline CDR1 is GEAIGNYY and CDR2 EKD. CDR3 in amino acids: CACDTATLLGGPHTDKLIF. The CDR3 DNA reads as TGTGCCTGTGACACCGCGACTCTACTGGGGGGGCCGCACACCGATAAACTCATCTTT.

Notes on this clone: The mismatch at residue 7 between this DNA's translation and the TCRdb protein of a much larger clone likely reflects a read error; the protein shown is translated from the DNA. The chain uses TRDV2 and TRDJ1; TRDD3 matches at 7 bases. Since TCRdb gives no J gene, matching the DNA to germline was used here to assign it. This CDR3 spans 16 amino acids. Germline trimming cut 1 base from V and 8 bases from J; bases unmatched to any gene: 15. CDR1 and CDR2 from the germline V gene are GEAIGNYY and EKD. CDR3 region: CACDTYSGLDTGKLIF. CDR3 in DNA: TGTGCCTGTGACACTTACTCAGGACTGGATACGGGGAAACTCATCTTT.

This clone was observed a handful of times. TCRdb has a much larger clone's protein, which differs at residue 8 from the translation of this DNA, likely because of a read error; what is shown is the protein translated from the DNA. The J gene is TRDJ1, the V gene TRDV1; 8 bases line up with TRDD3. TCRdb carries no J gene annotation; the J gene was assigned here by matching the DNA with germline. After removal of 4 bases from V and 1 base from J, the junction contained 17 bases not matched to a gene. The CDR3 is 19 amino acids. Germline CDR1 reads TSWWSYY; CDR2 reads QGS. The DNA for the CDR3 is TGTGCTCTTGGGGTCCCCACGCCGGGGGATAACGTGGGCACCGATAAACTCATCTTT. Translating gives CALGVPTPGDNVGTDKLIF.

Points on this clone: It differs at one base from a far larger clone, so likely a read error. This CDR3 is also generated by other DNA sequences in the sample. The chain couples TRDV1 to TRDJ1; D is perhaps TRDD3 (5 bases). Germline V gives CDR1 TSWWSYY, CDR2 QGS. With 2 bases removed from V and 0 bases from J, the gap between germline ends came to 52 bases. The CDR3 loop spans 29 amino acids. The CDR3 loop reads CALGEGRNRFVSRMVEPPYLGPYTDKLIF. The DNA of the CDR3 is TGTGCTCTTGGGGAAGGTAGGAACAGATTCGTGTCCCGGATGGTTGAGCCCCCTTACCTGGGCCCTTACACCGATAAACTCATCTTT.

This clone occurred many times. This DNA translates differently at residue 12 from the TCRdb protein, which is that of a much larger clone; a read error is likely, and the protein shown is the DNA's own translation. The V gene is TRDV1, the J gene TRDJ1; 7 positions match TRDD2. Losses at the gene ends were 4 bases for V and 2 bases for J; bases not matched to a gene: 22. Looked up from germline, CDR1 is TSWWSYY and CDR2 is QGS. The CDR3 is 20 residues long. CDR3 DNA: TGTGCTCTTGGGGGGTCCTTTTTCCTACTCATGGAGATAGTAACCGATAAACTCATCTTT. It translates to CALGGSFFLLMEIVTDKLIF.

This clone was found a few times. The amino acid sequence in TCRdb belongs to a much larger clone and departs from this DNA's translation at residue 8, likely a sequencing read error; the sequence shown is translated from the DNA. This chain links TRDV1 with TRDJ1; the D gene is possibly TRDD3 (6 bases). Here the J gene was assigned by germline matching of the DNA, as TCRdb has none. The CDR3 consists of 19 residues. Germline V gene sequence: CDR1 TSWWSYY, CDR2 QGS. The ends were cut back, 6 bases at V and 2 bases at J, with 28 bases in the middle. CDR3 bases: TGTGCTCTTGGAGCCGGAGGAGTCCCGTGGATACTCCGAACCGATAAACTCATCTTT. It is translated as CALGAGGVPWILRTDKLIF.

This clone came up many times. The chain has TRDV1 and TRDJ1; tentative D call: TRDD3 (8 bases). V lost 4 bases and J lost 10, with 46 bases in between. Germline V gene sequence: CDR1 TSWWSYY, CDR2 QGS. The CDR3 spans 23 residues. Written as DNA, the CDR3 is TGTGCTCTTGGGGCCTTCCTTGGAGGTACTGGGGGCCTCCGGAGGAGTTTAAGTATCAGACTCATCTTT. This codes for CALGAFLGGTGGLRRSLSIRLIF.

Comments on this clone: This DNA translates differently at residue 12 from the TCRdb protein, which is that of a much larger clone; a read error is likely, and the protein shown is the DNA's own translation. V gene TRDV2 combines with J gene TRDJ1; 12 nucleotides match TRDD3. No J gene was available from TCRdb, and it was assigned here by a germline match of the DNA. The length of the CDR3 is 19 residues. Germline V gene data show CDR1 as GEAIGNYY and CDR2 as EKD. CDR3 in DNA: TGTGCCTGCATTACGTACTGGGGGATACCCTCCCTGTACACCGGTAAACTCATCTTT. It is translated as CACITYWGIPSLYTGKLIF.

This clone was observed a handful of times. The CDR3 sequence is CALGDPFGLGDTLYTDKLIF. In DNA form, the CDR3 reads TGTGCTCTTGGGGACCCATTCGGGCTGGGGGATACCCTGTACACCGATAAACTCATCTTT. J is TRDJ1 and V is TRDV1; 11 bases fit TRDD3. The J gene, absent from TCRdb, was called here by matching the DNA to germline. The germline V gene has CDR1 TSWWSYY and CDR2 QGS. The CDR3 extends over 20 amino acids. Trimming at V came to 3 bases and at J to 0 bases, leaving 15 bases not matched to a gene.

This clone was observed many times. A far more abundant clone sits one base away, making this likely a read error. The identical CDR3 is also encoded by other nucleotide sequences in the sample. The chain carries TRDV1 and TRDJ1; 8 bases agree with TRDD3. Germline V gene sequence: CDR1 TSWWSYY, CDR2 QGS. The CDR3 extends over 21 amino acids. The CDR3 DNA follows: TGTGCTCTTGGGGATGGTTATAGACAGGGATACGGTTTTTATTTGACCGATAAGCTCATCTTT. Amino acid sequence: CALGDGYRQGYGFYLTDKLIF.

At least ten counts were recorded for this clone. The gene calls are TRDV1 and TRDJ1, with D possibly being TRDD3 (6 bases). Germline assignment: CDR1 TSWWSYY and CDR2 QGS. The CDR3 extends over 17 amino acids. V lost 3 bases to trimming and J lost 0 bases, with 17 bases between them. Here the CDR3 reads CALGDLRYWVYTDKLIF. The DNA of the CDR3 is TGTGCTCTTGGGGATTTAAGGTACTGGGTTTACACCGATAAACTCATCTTT.

Comment on this clone: The protein given by TCRdb reflects a much larger clone and differs at residue 9 from this DNA's translation, likely from a read error; the protein shown is the DNA's translation. The chain couples TRDV2 to TRDJ1; 13 nucleotides agree with TRDD3. No J segment appears in TCRdb, so it was assigned here by matching the sequence to germline. The germline CDR1 and CDR2 sequences are GEAIGNYY and EKD. Trimming cost V 1 base and J 3 bases; bases outside gene matches: 28. The CDR3 is made up of 24 amino acids. CDR3 region: CACDTGPIAGKVLGDTLNSDKLIF. The DNA of the CDR3 is TGTGCCTGTGACACTGGCCCTATTGCCGGCAAAGTACTGGGGGATACGCTAAACTCCGATAAACTCATCTTT.

A note on this clone: The amino acid sequence in TCRdb belongs to a much larger clone and departs from this DNA's translation at residue 15, likely a sequencing read error; the sequence shown is translated from the DNA. The J gene is TRDJ1, the V gene TRDV1; TRDD2 matches at 8 bases. CDR1 and CDR2 (germline): TSWWSYY, QGS. The CDR3 is 20 residues long. The V gene end was trimmed by 2 bases and the J gene end by 3 bases; junction bases not matched to a gene: 20. The CDR3 nucleotides read TGTGCTCTTGGGGAAGGGGCCTTCCTAGGGATGGCTGGGTACGCCGATAAACTCATCTTT. It is translated as CALGEGAFLGMAGYADKLIF.

This clone was recorded a few times. This DNA's translation and the protein TCRdb lists, from a much larger clone, do not match at residue 3, likely due to a read error; the protein shown is translated from the DNA. This chain links TRDV2 with TRDJ1; a weak D match, TRDD3 (6 bases). No J gene is reported in TCRdb; it was inferred here by comparing the DNA with germline. Germline assignment: CDR1 GEAIGNYY and CDR2 EKD. The CDR3 has 17 residues. As DNA, the CDR3 is TGTGCCCGTGACACCAGAACCCGATCGGGGGGAACCGATAAACTCATCTTT. Amino acids: CARDTRTRSGGTDKLIF.

With respect to this clone: Only one base separates this from a far larger clonotype, so it likely reflects a read error. The same CDR3 arises from other DNA sequences in this sample as well. This chain uses TRDV2 with TRDJ1; D may match TRDD2 or TRDD3 (5 bases each). The J gene was missing in TCRdb and was found by matching the end of the DNA to germline. CDR3 size: 15 residues. The germline V gene has CDR1 GEAIGNYY and CDR2 EKD. The CDR3: CAWAYGGSYTDKLIF. CDR3 bases: TGCGCCTGGGCCTACGGAGGGTCGTACACCGATAAACTCATCTTT.

This clone was detected ten times or more. TCRdb has a much larger clone's protein, which differs at residue 15 from the translation of this DNA, likely because of a read error; what is shown is the protein translated from the DNA. The gene calls are TRDV1 and TRDJ1, with D perhaps TRDD3 (5 bases). The CDR3 loop spans 17 amino acids. CDR1 and CDR2 from the germline V gene are TSWWSYY and QGS. This chain's CDR3 is CALGELRPGGGHFKPIF. CDR3 sequence (DNA): TGTGCTCTTGGGGAACTCAGGCCCGGCGGGGGCCACTTTAAACCCATCTTT.

In regard to this clone: This probably arose from a read error, given a far larger clone one base away. This sample includes further DNA sequences coding for the same CDR3. The rearrangement joins TRDV1 to TRDJ1; D might be TRDD3 (5 bases). Germline matching of the DNA provided the J gene here, since TCRdb leaves it blank. V dropped 11 bases and J dropped 9 bases, with 28 bases sitting between them. CDR1 TSWWSYY and CDR2 QGS come from the germline V gene. The CDR3 is 15 amino acids. CDR3 coding DNA: TGTGCTTTCGGGGTTTTGGGGTACCTGTGGGGACAACTCATCTTT. As protein: CAFGVLGYLWGQLIF.

This clone was seen a handful of times. This chain joins TRDV1 and TRDJ1; 7 bases align to TRDD3. In the absence of a J gene in TCRdb, the DNA was matched to germline to assign it here. Germline assignment: CDR1 TSWWSYY and CDR2 QGS. This CDR3 comprises 18 residues. V was clipped by 5 bases and J by 1 base; unmatched bases: 16. CDR3 residues: CALGHAGMVLGGTDKLIF. CDR3 nucleotides: TGTGCTCTTGGGCACGCGGGGATGGTCCTGGGGGGCACCGATAAACTCATCTTT.

Concerning this clone itself: This sequence may be a read error, since a much larger clone differs from it by one base. Other DNA sequences in this sample translate to the same CDR3. This sequence joins TRDV2 and TRDJ1, with 8 bases identical to TRDD3. Trimming at V came to 3 bases and at J to 2 bases, leaving 10 bases not matched to a gene. Per germline, CDR1 GEAIGNYY and CDR2 EKD. The CDR3 length is 16 residues. The CDR3 here is CACDLVGDLDTDKLIF. The CDR3 DNA sequence: TGTGCCTGTGACCTCGTGGGGGATTTGGATACCGATAAACTCATCTTT.

This clone was seen at least ten times. With a far larger clone one base away, a read error is the likely cause. The same CDR3 is also encoded by other DNA sequences in this sample. This chain joins TRDV2 and TRDJ1, with TRDD3 matching over 7 bases. The J gene was missing in TCRdb and was found by matching the end of the DNA to germline. V shed 0 bases and J 2 bases; nucleotides not matched to a gene: 17. This CDR3 comprises 19 residues. Germline CDR1 is GEAIGNYY and CDR2 is EKD. The DNA of the CDR3 is TGTGCCTGTGACACCGTGGGGGACCCCCCTCGGAGGAGGACCGATAAACTCATCTTT. This codes for CACDTVGDPPRRRTDKLIF.

This clone appeared many times. The translation of this DNA and the TCRdb protein of a much larger clone differ at residue 17, probably owing to a read error; the protein shown here is translated from the DNA. The V gene call is TRDV2, and the J gene call is absent; the table's D call of TRDD3 was not tested on the DNA. The CDR3 has 19 amino acids. CDR1 is GEAIGNYY and CDR2 is EKD in the germline V gene. For the CDR3, the DNA is TGTGCCTGTGACACCCGTACTGGGGGATACTCAACCTTCACCGATAAACCCATCTTT. Its translation is CACDTRTGGYSTFTDKPIF.